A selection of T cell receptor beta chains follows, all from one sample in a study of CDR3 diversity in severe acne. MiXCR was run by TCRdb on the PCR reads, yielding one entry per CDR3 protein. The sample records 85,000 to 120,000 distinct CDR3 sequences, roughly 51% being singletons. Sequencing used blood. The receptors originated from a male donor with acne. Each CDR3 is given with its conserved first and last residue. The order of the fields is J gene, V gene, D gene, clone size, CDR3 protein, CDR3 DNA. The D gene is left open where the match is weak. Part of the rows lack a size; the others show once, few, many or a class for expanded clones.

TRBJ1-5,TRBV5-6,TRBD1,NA,CASSAGQGDQPQHF,TGTGCCAGCAGCGCGGGACAGGGAGACCAGCCCCAGCATTTT
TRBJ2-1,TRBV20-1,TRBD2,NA,CSARGTSGRAGEQFF,TGCAGTGCTAGAGGGACTAGCGGGAGGGCCGGTGAGCAGTTCTTC
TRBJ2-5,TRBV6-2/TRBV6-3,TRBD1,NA,CASISSDRGEETQYF,TGTGCCAGCATCTCCAGCGACAGGGGAGAAGAGACCCAGTACTTC
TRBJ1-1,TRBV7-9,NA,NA,CASSLVGVPSTEAFF,TGTGCCAGCAGCTTAGTCGGTGTACCCTCCACTGAAGCTTTCTTT
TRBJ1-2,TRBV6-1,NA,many,CASRALGSYGYTF,TGTGCCAGCAGGGCCTTGGGGAGCTATGGCTACACCTTC
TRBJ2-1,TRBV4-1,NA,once,CASSQRHSSYSEQFF,TGCGCCAGCAGCCAAAGACACAGCTCCTACAGTGAGCAGTTCTTC
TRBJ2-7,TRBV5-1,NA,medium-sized,CASSSALEQYF,TGCGCCAGCAGCTCCGCTTTAGAGCAGTACTTC
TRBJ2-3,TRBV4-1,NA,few,CASSQMTVTDTQYF,TGCGCCAGCAGCCAAATGACGGTTACAGATACGCAGTATTTT
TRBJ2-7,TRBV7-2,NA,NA,CASTEGAGGLEYEQYF,TGTGCCAGCACCGAAGGGGCAGGGGGACTGGAATACGAGCAGTACTTC
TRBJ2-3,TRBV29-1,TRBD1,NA,CSVELGSGSQGADTQYF,TGCAGCGTTGAACTCGGTTCGGGATCACAGGGGGCAGATACGCAGTATTTT
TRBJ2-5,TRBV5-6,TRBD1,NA,CASSLFGTGAEETQYF,TGTGCCAGCAGCTTGTTTGGGACAGGGGCAGAAGAGACCCAGTACTTC
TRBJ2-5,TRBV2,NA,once,CASTYGTQYF,TGTGCCAGCACCTATGGGACCCAGTACTTC
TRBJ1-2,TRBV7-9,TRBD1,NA,CASSFTGQRYYGYTF,TGTGCCAGCAGCTTCACGGGACAGAGATACTATGGCTACACCTTC
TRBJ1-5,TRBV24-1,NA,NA,CATSDLGHNQPQHF,TGTGCCACCAGTGACTTGGGACACAATCAGCCCCAGCATTTT
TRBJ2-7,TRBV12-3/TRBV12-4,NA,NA,CASSFGVEQYF,TGTGCCAGCAGTTTCGGGGTCGAGCAGTACTTC
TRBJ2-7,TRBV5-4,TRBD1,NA,CASSLNRDSTYEQYF,TGTGCCAGCAGCTTGAACCGGGACAGCACCTACGAGCAGTACTTC
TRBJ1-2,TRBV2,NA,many,CASSEGPGAGGYTF,TGTGCCAGCAGTGAGGGGCCCGGTGCCGGAGGCTACACCTTC
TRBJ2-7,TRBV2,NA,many,CASTVFGPYEQYF,TGTGCCAGCACCGTCTTTGGTCCCTACGAGCAGTACTTC
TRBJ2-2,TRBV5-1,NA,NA,CASSLVVGETGELFF,TGCGCCAGCAGCTTGGTTGTTGGCGAAACCGGGGAGCTGTTTTTT
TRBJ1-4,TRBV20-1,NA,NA,CSAPDYNNEKLFF,TGCAGTGCTCCGGACTACAACAATGAAAAACTGTTTTTT
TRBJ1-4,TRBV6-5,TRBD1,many,CASSFLRDSARNEKLFF,TGTGCCAGCAGTTTCCTCCGGGACAGCGCCAGAAATGAAAAACTGTTTTTT
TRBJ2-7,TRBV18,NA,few,CASSLYADYEQYF,TGTGCCAGCTCCCTATACGCGGACTACGAGCAGTACTTC
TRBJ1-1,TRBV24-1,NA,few,CATSDSGFTEAFF,TGTGCCACCAGTGATTCAGGGTTCACTGAAGCTTTCTTT
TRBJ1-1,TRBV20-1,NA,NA,CSARDTGGRMNTEAFF,TGCAGTGCTAGAGATACGGGGGGACGGATGAACACTGAAGCTTTCTTT
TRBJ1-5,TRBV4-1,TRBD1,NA,CASSQAQGGFNQPQHF,TGCGCCAGCAGCCAAGCTCAGGGGGGATTCAATCAGCCCCAGCATTTT
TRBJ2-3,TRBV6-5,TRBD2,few,CASRGTSGITDTQYF,TGTGCCAGCAGAGGGACTAGCGGGATAACAGATACGCAGTATTTT
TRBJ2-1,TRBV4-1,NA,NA,CASSQQGMGSYNEQFF,TGCGCCAGCAGCCAACAGGGAATGGGCTCCTACAATGAGCAGTTCTTC
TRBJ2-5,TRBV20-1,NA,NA,CSVEAEQETQYF,TGCAGTGTTGAAGCGGAGCAAGAGACCCAGTACTTC
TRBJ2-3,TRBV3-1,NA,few,CASSQDWTDTQYF,TGTGCCAGCAGCCAAGATTGGACAGATACGCAGTATTTT
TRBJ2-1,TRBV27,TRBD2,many,CASSFEYRGGYNEQFF,TGTGCCAGCAGTTTTGAGTATCGCGGGGGCTACAATGAGCAGTTCTTC
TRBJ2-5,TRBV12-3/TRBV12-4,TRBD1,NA,CASSLPHRMDRYTGELEKETQYF,TGTGCCAGCAGTTTACCTCACCGAATGGACAGGTACACCGGGGAGCTGGAAAAAGAGACCCAGTACTTC
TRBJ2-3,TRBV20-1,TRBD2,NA,CSARNAAGANEQYF,TGCAGTGCTAGAAACGCTGCGGGAGCCAATGAGCAGTATTTT
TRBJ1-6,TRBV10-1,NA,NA,CASSESQGGSPLHF,TGCGCCAGCAGTGAGTCGCAGGGTGGTTCACCCCTCCACTTT
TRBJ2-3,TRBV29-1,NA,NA,CSVGAASRRTDTQYF,TGCAGCGTGGGCGCCGCCTCTCGTCGGACAGATACGCAGTATTTT
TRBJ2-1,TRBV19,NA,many,CATQDQGRGSYNEQFF,TGTGCCACCCAAGATCAAGGGAGGGGGTCCTACAATGAGCAGTTCTTC
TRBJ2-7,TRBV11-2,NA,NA,CASSLEKGSSYEQYF,TGTGCCAGCAGCTTAGAAAAGGGGAGCTCCTACGAGCAGTACTTC
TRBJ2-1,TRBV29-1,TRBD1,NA,CSVPATGSYYEQFF,TGCAGCGTCCCCGCGACAGGGAGTTACTATGAGCAGTTCTTC
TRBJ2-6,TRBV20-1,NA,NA,CSARDLDSSSGANVLTF,TGCAGTGCTAGAGATCTTGACAGTTCCTCTGGGGCCAACGTCCTGACTTTC
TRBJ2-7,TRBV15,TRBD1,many,CATSRDRGLYEQYF,TGTGCCACCAGCAGAGACAGGGGGCTCTACGAGCAGTACTTC
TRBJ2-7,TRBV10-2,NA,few,CASQVGGPYEQYF,TGCGCCAGTCAGGTTGGCGGACCCTACGAGCAGTACTTC
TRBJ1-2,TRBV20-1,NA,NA,CSAGGRGRWYGYTF,TGCAGTGCAGGGGGGCGGGGTCGGTGGTATGGCTACACCTTC
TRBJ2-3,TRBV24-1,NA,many,CATSEVIADTQYF,TGTGCCACCAGTGAGGTGATAGCAGATACGCAGTATTTT
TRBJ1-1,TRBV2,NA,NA,CASSLRGPEAFF,TGTGCCAGCAGTCTCCGGGGCCCTGAAGCTTTCTTT
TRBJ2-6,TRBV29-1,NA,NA,CSVEDWRGPGANVLTF,TGCAGCGTTGAAGATTGGAGGGGGCCTGGGGCCAACGTCCTGACTTTC
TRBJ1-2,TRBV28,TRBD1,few,CASTESITGGGGYTF,TGTGCCAGCACGGAGAGCATAACAGGGGGCGGCGGCTACACCTTC
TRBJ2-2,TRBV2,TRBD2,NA,CASSAELAGGEGAGELFF,TGTGCCAGCAGTGCTGAACTAGCGGGAGGCGAGGGGGCCGGGGAGCTGTTTTTT